A selection of T cell receptor beta chains follows, all from one sample in a study of blood T cell repertoires in COVID-19. The data were produced by immunoSEQ multiplex PCR, yet TCRdb's version contains in-frame clones alone and is incomplete. The table includes some 65,000 clones, around 91% detected once. Sequenced sample: peripheral blood. These TCRs come from a man between 45 and 60 years old with COVID-19, enrolled during active disease. CDR3s include the opening cysteine and the closing phenylalanine or tryptophan. Each record gives: clone size, D gene, J gene, V gene, CDR3 DNA, CDR3 protein. D genes are given only for firm matches. Size is stated for part of the rows, as once, few or many counts, or as a class when the clone is expanded.

NA NA TRBJ1-2 TRBV20-1 TGCAGTGCTAGTTCGGTCTCCACCCACTATGGCTACACCTTC CSASSVSTHYGYTF
NA NA TRBJ1-1 TRBV7-2 TGTGCCAGCAGCCCCGCCTACCCCACTGAAGCTTTCTTT CASSPAYPTEAFF
NA NA TRBJ1-1 TRBV29-1 TGCAGCGCAGGGGTCTTGAACACTGAAGCTTTCTTT CSAGVLNTEAFF
few TRBD1 TRBJ2-2 TRBV12-5 TGTGCTAGTGGACAGGGGCACACCGGGGAGCTGTTTTTT CASGQGHTGELFF
NA NA TRBJ1-4 TRBV28 TGTGCCAGCAGCCTTCCTGGCAGGGGAAGGGAAAAACTGTTTTTT CASSLPGRGREKLFF
once NA TRBJ1-1 TRBV6-6 TGTGCCAGCAGCGCTACGATGAACACTGAAGCTTTCTTT CASSATMNTEAFF
NA NA TRBJ2-3 TRBV5-1 TGCGCCAGCCGCCAGGGGCGCGAAGTAGATACGCAGTATTTT CASRQGREVDTQYF
NA TRBD2 TRBJ2-5 TRBV19 TGTGCCAGTAAGACTAGCGGGAGTTCGGAGACCCAGTACTTC CASKTSGSSETQYF
NA TRBD2 TRBJ2-3 TRBV18 TGTGCCAGCCAACCCTTAGCGGGAGGTAGCACAGATACGCAGTATTTT CASQPLAGGSTDTQYF
NA NA TRBJ2-1 TRBV19 TGTGCCAGTAGTATAGTGGCCAGGGCGACCGAGCAGTTCTTC CASSIVARATEQFF
once NA TRBJ1-5 TRBV19 TGTGCCAGTAGTATGAGGAGGCAATTGGGCAATCAGCCCCAGCATTTT CASSMRRQLGNQPQHF
NA TRBD1 TRBJ2-3 TRBV7-8 TGTGCCAGCAGCTTAATCTCTACAGGGGGAGATACGCAGTATTTT CASSLISTGGDTQYF